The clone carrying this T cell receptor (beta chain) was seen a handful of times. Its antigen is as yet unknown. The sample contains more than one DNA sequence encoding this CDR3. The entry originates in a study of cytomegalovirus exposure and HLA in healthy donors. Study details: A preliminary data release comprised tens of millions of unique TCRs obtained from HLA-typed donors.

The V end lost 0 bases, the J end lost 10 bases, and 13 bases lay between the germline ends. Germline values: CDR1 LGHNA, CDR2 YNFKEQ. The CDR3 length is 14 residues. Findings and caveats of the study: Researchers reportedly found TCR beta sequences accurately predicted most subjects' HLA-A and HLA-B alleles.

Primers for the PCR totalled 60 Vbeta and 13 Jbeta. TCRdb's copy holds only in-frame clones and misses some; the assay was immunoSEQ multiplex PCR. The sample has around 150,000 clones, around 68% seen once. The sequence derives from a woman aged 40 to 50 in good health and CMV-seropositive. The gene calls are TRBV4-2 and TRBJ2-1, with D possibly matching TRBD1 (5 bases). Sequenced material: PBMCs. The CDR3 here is CASSQDLQGREQFF. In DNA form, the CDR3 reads TGTGCCAGCAGCCAAGACCTTCAGGGCCGAGAGCAGTTCTTC.